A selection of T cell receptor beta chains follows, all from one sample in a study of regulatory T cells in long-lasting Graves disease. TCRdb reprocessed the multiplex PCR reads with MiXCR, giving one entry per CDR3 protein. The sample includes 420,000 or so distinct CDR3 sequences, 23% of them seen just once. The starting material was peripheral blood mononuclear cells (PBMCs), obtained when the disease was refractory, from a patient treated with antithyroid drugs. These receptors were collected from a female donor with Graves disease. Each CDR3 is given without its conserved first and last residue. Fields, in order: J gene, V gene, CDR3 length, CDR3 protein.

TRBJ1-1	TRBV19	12	ASSTLQGPTEAF
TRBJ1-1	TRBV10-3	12	AISRTVTNTEAF
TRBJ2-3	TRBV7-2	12	ASSLELARDTQY
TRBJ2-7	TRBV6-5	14	ASSYSVRDRGYEQY
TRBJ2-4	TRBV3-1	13	ASSPQILAKNIQY
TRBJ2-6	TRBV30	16	ACSFSGTSSSGANVLT
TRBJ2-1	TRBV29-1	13	SVVLAVSSYNEQF
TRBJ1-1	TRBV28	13	ASSLYGGPGTEAF
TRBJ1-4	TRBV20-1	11	SARTGGFEKLF
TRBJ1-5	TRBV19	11	ASSIHRDQPQH
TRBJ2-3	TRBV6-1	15	AIRRASGGTGTDTQY
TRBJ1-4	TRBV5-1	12	ASSLGTGNEKLF
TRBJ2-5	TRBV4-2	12	ASSQDGGKETQY
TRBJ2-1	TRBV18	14	ASSPETGQGLNEQF
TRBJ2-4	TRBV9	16	ASSVEGTGRGTKNIQY
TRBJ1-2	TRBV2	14	ASSKARTGGNYGYT
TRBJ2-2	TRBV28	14	ASSLLTASNAGELF
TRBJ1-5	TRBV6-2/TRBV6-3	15	ASSYLQGQGSNQPQH
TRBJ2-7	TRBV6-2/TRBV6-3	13	ASSYTGQGYYEQY
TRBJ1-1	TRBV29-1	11	SVLQGISTEAF
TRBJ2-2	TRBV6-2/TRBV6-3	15	ASSHGLAGRLTGELF
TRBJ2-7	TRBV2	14	ASSGPAGSGRGEQY
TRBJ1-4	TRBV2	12	ASSEALRGDKLF
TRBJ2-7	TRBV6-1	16	ASSETALRRGRAYEQY
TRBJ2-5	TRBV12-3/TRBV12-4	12	ASSLVRGEETQY
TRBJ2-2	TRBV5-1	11	ASSLSTAGELF
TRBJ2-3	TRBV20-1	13	SASTGYNTADTQY
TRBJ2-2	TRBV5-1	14	ASRQTGTTNTGELF
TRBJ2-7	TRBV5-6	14	ASSLFWGGTDYEQY
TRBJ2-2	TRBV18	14	ASSKTSGSVTGELF
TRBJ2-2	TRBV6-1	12	ATLAGGPGGELF
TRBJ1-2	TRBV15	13	ATSRDRRRGTGYT
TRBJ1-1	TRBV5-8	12	ASSLTDRATEAF
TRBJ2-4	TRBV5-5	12	ASSLAQGVNIQY
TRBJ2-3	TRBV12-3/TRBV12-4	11	ASIRVGTDTQY
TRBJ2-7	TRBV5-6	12	ASSPTATTYEQY
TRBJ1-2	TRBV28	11	ASSQDFNYGYT
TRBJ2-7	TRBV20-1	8	SAQKGEQY
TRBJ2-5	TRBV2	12	ASSEIGGQETQY
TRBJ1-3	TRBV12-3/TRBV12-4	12	ASHRDRVGNTIY
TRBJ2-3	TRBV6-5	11	ASSSSNWDTQY
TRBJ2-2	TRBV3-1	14	ASSQGGSGGTGELF
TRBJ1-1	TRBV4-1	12	ASSPRLRDTEAF
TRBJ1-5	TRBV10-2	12	ASSRQAYNQPQH
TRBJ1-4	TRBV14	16	ASSQTDRGRGANEKLF
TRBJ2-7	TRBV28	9	ASSGHYEQY
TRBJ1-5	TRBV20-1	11	SASWGRDQPQH
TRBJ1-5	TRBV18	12	ASSIMPGDQPQH
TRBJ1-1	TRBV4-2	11	ASTSGTRTEAF
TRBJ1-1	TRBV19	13	ASSIVRGQGVEAF
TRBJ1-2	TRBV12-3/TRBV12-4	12	ASSQPTDPHGYT
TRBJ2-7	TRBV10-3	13	AIREDGTAYNEQY
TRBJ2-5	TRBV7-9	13	ASSVGNNYGETQY
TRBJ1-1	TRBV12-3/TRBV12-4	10	ASSFRPRKAF
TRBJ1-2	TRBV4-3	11	ASSQEPREGYT
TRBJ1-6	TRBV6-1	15	ASSDGSPSSYNSPLH
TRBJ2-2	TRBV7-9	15	ASSPASGSLYAGELF
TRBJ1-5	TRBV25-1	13	ASSESRQSNQPQH
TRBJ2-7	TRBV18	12	ASSRDRESYEQY